The 32 T cell receptor beta chains given below trace back to one sample, sequenced in a study of blood T cells in healthy people across ages (dated by TCRdb to between 2015 and 2017). Libraries were made using 5' RACE. The run used an Illumina HiSeq 2500. The second PCR ran for roughly 7 to 12 cycles and used a J-beta primer mix along with a sample-barcoded 5' primer. TCRdb itself trimmed the public reads at Q25 with fastp, ran MiXCR and retained productive beta chains. All rows with the same CDR3 protein become a single entry with the most common DNA and genes. The sample table contains 1.5 million to 2 million distinct CDR3 sequences; only one count was recorded for about 32% of them. About 11% of the sample is held by the ten biggest clonotypes. Material for sequencing was blood. Receptors were obtained from a woman between 25 and 40 years old in good health.

The chain uses TRBV11-2 and TRBJ2-5; D is possibly TRBD1 (5 bases). The CDR3 sequence is 15 residues long. V lost 1 base and J 4 bases, leaving 13 bases between the germline ends. The germline CDR1 and CDR2 sequences are SGHAT and FQNNGV. CDR3 nucleotide sequence: TGTGCCAGCAGCTTAGTCAGGGTGAGAGGAGAGACCCAGTACTTC. Its protein is CASSLVRVRGETQYF. Drawing the rest from reference TRBV11-2 and TRBJ2-5, the complete variable domain is EAGVAQSPRYKIIEKRQSVAFWCNPISGHATLYWYQQILGQGPKLLIQFQNNGVVDDSQLPKDRFSAERLKGVDSTLKIQPAKLEDSAVYLCASSLVRVRGETQYFGPGTRLLVL.

The chain combines TRBV7-2 with TRBJ2-1; TRBD2 aligns across 13 bases. The ends lost 5 bases at V and 9 bases at J; junction bases unmatched: 7. CDR1 and CDR2 (germline): SGHTA, FQGNSA. The CDR3 is 15 residues long. The CDR3 reads CASSPWTSGGSEQFF. CDR3 nucleotide sequence: TGTGCCAGCAGCCCGTGGACTAGCGGGGGATCTGAGCAGTTCTTC.

The chain joins TRBV7-9 to TRBJ2-1, with D perhaps TRBD1 or TRBD2 (5 bases each). The CDR3 totals 15 residues. From germline, CDR1 is SEHNR and CDR2 FQNEAQ (reference sequence). Trimming took off 1 base at V and 6 bases at J, with 13 bases between the two ends. The CDR3 region has the DNA TGTGCCAGCAGCTTAGGGGCAGGGAGAGGCAATGAGCAGTTCTTC. Amino acids: CASSLGAGRGNEQFF.

This clonotype was seen only once. The V gene is TRBV7-2, the J gene TRBJ2-1; TRBD2 matches 8 bases. Gene TRBJ2-7 matches the end of the DNA better, so the J call may be wrong. There are 15 residues in the CDR3. Germline V lookup: CDR1 SGHTA, CDR2 FQGNSA. CDR3 sequence (DNA): TGTGCCAGCAGCTTACGGGCGGGGGGCCCCCACGAGCAGTACTTC. Translated: CASSLRAGGPHEQYF.

For this clonotype: The junction and the germline gene differ at one end; a read error may be behind it. The J gene is TRBJ2-1, the V gene TRBV2, with 10 positions matching TRBD1. The CDR3 length is 14 residues. CDR1 is SNHLY, CDR2 FYNNEI, per germline. CDR3 amino acids: CAGSRDRGANEQFF. CDR3 nucleotides: TGTGCCGGCAGCCGGGACAGGGGTGCGAATGAGCAGTTCTTC.

The CDR3, as DNA: TGTGCCAGCAGTCCAAGCCGGACAGGGAGGGATCTTCGCACAGATACGCAGTATTTT. Residues: CASSPSRTGRDLRTDTQYF. The rearrangement joins TRBV27 to TRBJ2-3; D perhaps matches TRBD1 (8 bases). Germline CDR1 MNHEY, CDR2 SMNVEV (reference sequence). The CDR3 spans 19 residues. Deletions cut 5 bases from V and 1 base from J, with 25 bases between.

The CDR3 DNA follows: TGTGCCAGCAGTTTAGCGCCGGCAGGGCATACGCAGTATTTT. It translates to CASSLAPAGHTQYF. This chain joins TRBV12-3 or TRBV12-4 and TRBJ2-3; possibly TRBD1 for D (5 bases). The CDR3 length is 14 residues. Trimming removed 0 bases from V and 7 bases from J, with 11 bases in between.

V gene TRBV28 combines with J gene TRBJ2-5; no reliable D call. Germline V gene lookup returns CDR1 MDHEN and CDR2 SYDVKM. V gave up 5 bases and J gave up 5 bases, with 15 bases separating them. This CDR3 has 14 amino acids. DNA for the CDR3: TGTGCCAGCAGTCCGCATGCGTGGTCGGAGACCCAGTACTTC. Residues: CASSPHAWSETQYF.

In regard to this clonotype: Relative to the germline gene, one junction end is altered; a read error may explain this. The CDR3 bases are TGTGCCAACAGCTTAGTGGGTGGGACCGCGTCAGGCTCCTATGGCTACACCTTC. It encodes CANSLVGGTASGSYGYTF. The chain carries TRBV7-3 and TRBJ1-2; D possibly corresponds to TRBD1 (5 bases). The CDR3 runs to 18 residues. CDR1 is SGHTA, CDR2 FQGTGA, per germline.

The gene calls are TRBV5-1 and TRBJ2-3; the match to TRBD2 covers 10 bases. In germline, CDR1 is SGHRS, CDR2 YFSETQ. The CDR3 is 16 residues long. Trimming took 1 base from V and 6 from J; bases not matched to a gene: 8. The CDR3 bases are TGCGCCAGCAGCTTGAAGGAGCGGGGGGGCCGGGATACGCAGTATTTT. This encodes CASSLKERGGRDTQYF.

V usage is TRBV5-1 and J usage is TRBJ1-1; TRBD1 agrees at 8 bases. CDR1 SGHRS and CDR2 YFSETQ come from the germline V gene. This CDR3 is 15 amino acids long. The J segment lost 6 bases and the V segment lost 4 bases, leaving 11 bases of the junction unmatched. DNA of the CDR3: TGCGCCAGCAGCCTTACCGGGACAGGCCACCCTGAAGCTTTCTTT. Translating it yields CASSLTGTGHPEAFF.

The V call is TRBV20-1, the J call TRBJ1-5; 8 bases align to TRBD1. V trimming: 7 bases; J trimming: 2 bases; junction bases outside the gene matches: 13. This CDR3 contains 16 residues. Germline CDR1 DFQATT, CDR2 SNEGSKA (reference sequence). DNA of the CDR3: TGCAGTGGCAGGACAGGGCTTGAGGTGGGCAATCAGCCCCAGCATTTT. It yields the protein CSGRTGLEVGNQPQHF.

This clonotype was seen a handful of times. V gene TRBV20-1 combines with J gene TRBJ2-1; possibly TRBD2 for D (7 bases). The germline V gene has CDR1 DFQATT and CDR2 SNEGSKA (reference sequence). The CDR3 is 19 amino acids. The V end lost 8 bases, the J end lost 6 bases, and 35 bases lay between the germline ends. The CDR3 reads CSPPPNRASGAGILNEQFF. CDR3 in DNA: TGCAGTCCACCCCCGAACAGGGCGAGTGGAGCGGGGATACTCAATGAGCAGTTCTTC.

The sample holds a few counts of this clonotype. The chain is built from TRBV12-3 or TRBV12-4 and TRBJ2-5; 8 nucleotides agree with TRBD1. The CDR3 length is 14 residues. After removal of 6 bases from V and 0 bases from J, the junction contained 3 bases not matched to a gene. The DNA for the CDR3 is TGTGCCAGCAGACGGACAGGGTACCAAGAGACCCAGTACTTC. Amino acid sequence: CASRRTGYQETQYF.

There are many counts of this clonotype. CDR3: CASIPMPPSSGTDTQYF. DNA of the CDR3: TGTGCCAGCATCCCCATGCCCCCCTCTAGCGGCACAGATACGCAGTATTTT. This rearrangement joins TRBV6-6 to TRBJ2-3; D perhaps matches TRBD2 (6 bases). The germline V gene has CDR1 MNHNY and CDR2 SVGAGI (reference sequence). This CDR3 contains 17 residues. V gave up 7 bases and J gave up 1 base, with 21 bases separating them.

This rearrangement joins TRBV25-1 to TRBJ2-4; 9 bases fit TRBD1. The better agreement between TRBJ2-5 and the DNA end casts doubt on the J call. The germline V gene has CDR1 MGHDK and CDR2 SYGVNS. The CDR3 covers 15 residues. CDR3 amino acids: CASRADRGSPETQYF. The CDR3 DNA reads TGTGCCAGCAGGGCGGACAGGGGCTCTCCAGAGACCCAGTACTTC.

This clonotype showed up many times. The rearrangement links TRBV20-1 to TRBJ2-7; D tentatively reads TRBD1 or TRBD2 (5 bases each). The V gene's germline CDR1 is DFQATT and CDR2 SNEGSKA (reference sequence). V lost 8 bases and J 0 bases, leaving 11 bases between the germline ends. This CDR3 contains 12 residues. Written as DNA, the CDR3 is TGCAGTACGGGACCGATCTCCTACGAGCAGTACTTC. Translation: CSTGPISYEQYF.

The V gene is TRBV15, the J gene TRBJ2-7; the match to TRBD2 covers 7 bases. CDR1 is LNHNV and CDR2 is YYDKDF in the germline V gene (reference sequence). The ends lost 0 bases at V and 2 bases at J; junction bases unmatched: 4. CDR3 length: 15 amino acids. The CDR3 DNA reads TGTGCCACCAGCAGAGAGTCGGGAGGTACCTACGAGCAGTACTTC. As protein: CATSRESGGTYEQYF.

Concerning this clonotype: One junction end disagrees with the germline gene, perhaps due to a read error. The chain uses TRBV7-8 and TRBJ2-2, with 11 nucleotides matching TRBD2. CDR1 is SGHVS, CDR2 FQNEAQ, per germline. The CDR3 extends over 17 amino acids. In nucleotides, the CDR3 is TGTGCCAGCACCTTAGGGACTAGCGGCCTGGGGACCGGGGAGCTGTTTTTT. This sequence encodes CASTLGTSGLGTGELFF.

This clonotype has more than one count but fewer than ten. The chain combines TRBV28 with TRBJ2-5; D possibly corresponds to TRBD1 (6 bases). The CDR3 loop spans 14 amino acids. Germline values: CDR1 MDHEN, CDR2 SYDVKM. With 6 bases removed from V and 5 bases from J, the gap between germline ends came to 16 bases. CDR3 sequence: CASRRAGVSETQYF. The CDR3 region has the DNA TGTGCCAGCAGGCGTGCAGGGGTATCGGAGACCCAGTACTTC.

This clonotype was counted a few times. The chain couples TRBV14 to TRBJ2-5; D is perhaps TRBD2 (6 bases). CDR3 length equals 17 residues. V was cut by 4 bases and J by 2 bases, with 20 bases left in between. Germline V gene data show CDR1 as SGHDN and CDR2 as FVKESK. CDR3 nucleotide sequence: TGTGCCAGCAGCCGGTGGAGTTCGAGGCGGGATCAAGAGACCCAGTACTTC. Encoded protein: CASSRWSSRRDQETQYF.

The table lists this clonotype with a few counts. The rearrangement uses TRBV7-8 and TRBJ2-5; no reliable D call. Per germline, CDR1 SGHVS and CDR2 FQNEAQ. Trimming shortened V by 10 bases and J by 5 bases, and 11 bases separated the two germline ends. This CDR3 has 11 residues. The CDR3 sequence: CAIPFGETQYF. The CDR3 DNA reads TGTGCCATCCCGTTCGGGGAGACCCAGTACTTC.

This clonotype was counted between two and nine times. The genes are TRBV10-3 and TRBJ2-1; 9 bases fit TRBD1. Unmatched junction bases numbered 8, after V lost 9 bases and J lost 8 bases. The CDR3 extends over 13 amino acids. The germline V gene encodes CDR1 ENHRY and CDR2 SYGVKD. The CDR3 here is CAIRDRAIDEQFF. In DNA form, the CDR3 reads TGTGCCATTCGGGACAGGGCTATCGATGAGCAGTTCTTC.

As concerns this clonotype: The germline gene is not matched at one end of the junction; a read error may be the cause. The chain carries TRBV29-1 and TRBJ2-2; the match to TRBD1 covers 7 bases. CDR3 length: 17 residues. CDR1 is SQVTM and CDR2 is ANQGSEA in the germline V gene. Written as DNA, the CDR3 is TGCAGCGTTCTACAGCGGACAGGTCGTAGCCACACCGGGGAACTGTTTTTT. It is translated as CSVLQRTGRSHTGELFF.

J is TRBJ2-7 and V is TRBV14; 8 bases match TRBD2. The junction had 11 bases not matched to a gene; V was cut back by 1 base and J by 3 bases. The CDR3 contains 17 residues. Germline values: CDR1 SGHDN, CDR2 FVKESK. CDR3 in amino acids: CASSQVMGVLADYEQYF. The CDR3 DNA is TGTGCCAGCAGCCAAGTTATGGGGGTACTAGCGGACTACGAGCAGTACTTC.

This clonotype was seen a handful of times. V gene TRBV20-1 combines with J gene TRBJ1-1; D possibly corresponds to TRBD1 (6 bases). The CDR3 runs 14 residues. Germline V gene lookup returns CDR1 DFQATT and CDR2 SNEGSKA (reference sequence). Trimming left V 0 bases short and J 7 bases short, with 15 bases between. The CDR3 sequence: CSAREQGRRHEAFF. Here the CDR3 DNA reads TGCAGTGCTAGAGAACAGGGCAGGAGGCATGAAGCTTTCTTT.

The V call is TRBV4-1, the J call TRBJ1-1; D may be TRBD1 (6 bases). Germline values: CDR1 MGHRA, CDR2 YSYEKL. This CDR3 spans 13 amino acids. Trimming removed 4 bases from V and 7 bases from J, with 13 bases in between. As DNA, the CDR3 is TGCGCCAGCAGCCCCACAGGGTTGGGTGAAGCTTTCTTT. Protein sequence: CASSPTGLGEAFF.

This clonotype occurred a few times. V is TRBV11-2 and J is TRBJ2-1; 8 nucleotides agree with TRBD1. There are 14 residues in the CDR3. Germline V lookup: CDR1 SGHAT, CDR2 FQNNGV. Unmatched junction bases numbered 7, after V lost 5 bases and J lost 7 bases. CDR3 sequence (DNA): TGTGCCAGCAGCCCCGGGACAGGTATGAATGAGCAGTTCTTC. This translates into CASSPGTGMNEQFF.

This clonotype was seen only a few times. The chain recombines TRBV5-1 with TRBJ1-2, with D perhaps TRBD1 (6 bases). This CDR3 is 14 amino acids long. The ends were cut back, 6 bases at V and 4 bases at J, with 16 bases in the middle. The germline V gene has CDR1 SGHRS and CDR2 YFSETQ. The CDR3: CASTPAGTLYGYTF. In DNA, the CDR3 is TGCGCCAGCACCCCGGCGGGGACACTCTATGGCTACACCTTC. Full variable domain (rest looked up from reference TRBV5-1 and TRBJ1-2): KAGVTQTPRYLIKTRGQQVTLSCSPISGHRSVSWYQQTPGQGLQFLFEYFSETQRNKGNFPGRFSGRQFSNSRSEMNVSTLELGDSALYLCASTPAGTLYGYTFGSGTRLTVV.

Note on this clonotype: A much larger clone differs from this one at a single base, so this may be a read error. V gene TRBV6-1 combines with J gene TRBJ1-2; 10 bases are shared with TRBD1. V was clipped by 4 bases and J by 6 bases; unmatched bases: 2. The germline V gene encodes CDR1 MNHNS and CDR2 SASEGT. The length of the CDR3 is 13 residues. CDR3 in DNA: TGTGCCAGCAGTGCCGGGACAGGGGATGGCTACACCTTC. It codes for CASSAGTGDGYTF.

The gene calls are TRBV28 and TRBJ1-5, with a weak D call TRBD1 (6 bases). V lost 5 bases and J 0 bases, leaving 17 bases between the germline ends. Per germline, CDR1 MDHEN and CDR2 SYDVKM. The CDR3 extends over 17 amino acids. CDR3 loop: CASSPDRWGDSNQPQHF. The CDR3 coding sequence is TGTGCCAGCAGTCCAGACAGGTGGGGGGATAGCAATCAGCCCCAGCATTTT.

Many counts were recorded for this clonotype. V and J are TRBV29-1 and TRBJ2-4; 11 bases align to TRBD2. The CDR3 has 15 residues. CDR1 is SQVTM, CDR2 ANQGSEA, per germline. Germline trimming cut 6 bases from V and 4 bases from J; bases unmatched to any gene: 8. The CDR3 DNA reads TGCAGCGTCACTGGGACTAGCGGTAGTAAAAACATTCAGTACTTC. Its translation is CSVTGTSGSKNIQYF. The variable domain in full, with the rest retrieved from reference TRBV29-1 and TRBJ2-4, is SAVISQKPSRDICQRGTSLTIQCQVDSQVTMMFWYRQQPGQSLTLIATANQGSEATYESGFVIDKFPISRPNLTFSTLTVSNMSPEDSSIYLCSVTGTSGSKNIQYFGAGTRLSVL.